This TCR beta chain was recorded in a study of shared clonotypes between healthy human individuals. Study-wide results and caveats: Rarefaction gave evidence that sorted-subset sequencing remained incomplete despite large depth. A few donors shared about 4.5% of their naive CD4 clonotypes. The researchers took only blood, and tissue repertoires probably look different.

TCRdb keeps only in-frame clones here, not all; method: immunoSEQ multiplex PCR. The sample lists over a million clones, about 77% seen once, with about 1.5% in the top ten. In the case of this clone: Its target is not known.

Sequencing was performed on memory CD4+ T cells sorted from blood. Subset specified: CD45RA-negative fraction. The TCR originated in a man younger than 35 in good health.

The CDR3 reads CAISGGQYEQYF. The CDR3 region has the DNA TGTGCCATCAGTGGGGGACAGTACGAGCAGTACTTC. The chain employs TRBV10-3 and TRBJ2-7; 7 positions agree with TRBD1. V dropped 4 bases and J dropped 4; count of bases not matched to a gene: 1. In germline, CDR1 is ENHRY, CDR2 SYGVKD. This CDR3 is 12 amino acids long.